This TCR beta chain was captured in a study of T cell responses to AZD1222 COVID-19 vaccine. Of note for this clone: Its cognate antigen is unknown.

General study findings and limits: Vaccine-related CD4 TCRs covered spike, predominating at 160-218 and 743-854. Clonal diversity may have been underestimated in mostly white British donors. Only five or six AZD1222 recipients were seropositive at baseline.

Germline lookup yields CDR1 LGHDT and CDR2 YNNKEL (reference sequence). This CDR3 is 14 amino acids long. The germline V and J ends were trimmed by 4 bases and 2 bases, with 10 bases remaining between them. Libraries were prepared by immunoSEQ multiplex PCR; TCRdb keeps only in-frame clonotypes and omits some of them. The sample gives 90,000 to 130,000 clones, roughly 84% of which show up once; over 3% is in the top ten. This sequence was found in an adult in good health. The sample was peripheral blood, taken on day 0 of AZD1222 vaccination. V and J are TRBV3-1 (or the pseudogene TRBV3-2) and TRBJ2-3; D may be TRBD2 (6 bases). In DNA, the CDR3 is TGTGCCAGCAGCCCACGCGGGACCACAGATACGCAGTATTTT. It is translated as CASSPRGTTDTQYF.